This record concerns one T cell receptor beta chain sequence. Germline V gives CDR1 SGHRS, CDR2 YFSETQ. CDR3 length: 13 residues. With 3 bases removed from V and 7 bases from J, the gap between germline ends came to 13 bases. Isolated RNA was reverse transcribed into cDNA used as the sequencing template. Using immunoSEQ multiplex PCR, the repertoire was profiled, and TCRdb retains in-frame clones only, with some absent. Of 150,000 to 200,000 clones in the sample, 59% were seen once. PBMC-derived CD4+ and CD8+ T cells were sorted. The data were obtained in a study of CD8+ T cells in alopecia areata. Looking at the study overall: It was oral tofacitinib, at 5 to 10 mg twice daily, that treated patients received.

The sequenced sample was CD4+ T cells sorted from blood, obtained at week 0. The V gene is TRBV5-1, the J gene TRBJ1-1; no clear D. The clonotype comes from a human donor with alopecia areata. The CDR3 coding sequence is TGCGCCAGCAGCTCTGGAGCACAGATTGAAGCTTTCTTT. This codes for CASSSGAQIEAFF.